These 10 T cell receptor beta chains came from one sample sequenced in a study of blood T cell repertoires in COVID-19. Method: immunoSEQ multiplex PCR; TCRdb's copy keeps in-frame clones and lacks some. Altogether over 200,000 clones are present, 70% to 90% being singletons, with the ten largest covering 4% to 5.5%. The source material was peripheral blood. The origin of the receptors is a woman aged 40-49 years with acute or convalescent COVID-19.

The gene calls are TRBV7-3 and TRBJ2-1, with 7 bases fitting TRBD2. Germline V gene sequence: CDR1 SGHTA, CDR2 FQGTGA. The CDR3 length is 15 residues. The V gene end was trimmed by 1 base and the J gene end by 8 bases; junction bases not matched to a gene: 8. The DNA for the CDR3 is TGTGCCAGCAGCTTAATAGCGGGTCCTATGTATGAGCAGTTCTTC. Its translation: CASSLIAGPMYEQFF.

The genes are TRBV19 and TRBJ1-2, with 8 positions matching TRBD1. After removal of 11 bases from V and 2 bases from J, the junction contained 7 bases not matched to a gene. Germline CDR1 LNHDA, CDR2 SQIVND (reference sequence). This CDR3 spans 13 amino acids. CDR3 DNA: TGTGCCGCTCGGACAGGGCTAAACTATGGCTACACCTTC. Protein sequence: CAARTGLNYGYTF.

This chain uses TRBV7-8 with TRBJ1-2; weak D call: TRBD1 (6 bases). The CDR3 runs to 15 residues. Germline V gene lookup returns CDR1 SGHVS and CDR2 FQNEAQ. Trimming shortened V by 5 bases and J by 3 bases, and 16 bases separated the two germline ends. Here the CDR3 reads CASSRGAGVYYGYTF. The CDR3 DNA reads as TGTGCCAGCAGCCGTGGGGCAGGGGTATACTATGGCTACACCTTC.

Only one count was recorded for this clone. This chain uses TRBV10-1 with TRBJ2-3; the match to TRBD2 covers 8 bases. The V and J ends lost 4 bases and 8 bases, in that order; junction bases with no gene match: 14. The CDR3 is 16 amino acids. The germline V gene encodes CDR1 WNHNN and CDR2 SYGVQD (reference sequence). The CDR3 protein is CASSVGGLAAMGTQYF. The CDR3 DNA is TGCGCCAGCAGTGTCGGTGGACTAGCCGCTATGGGTACGCAGTATTTT.

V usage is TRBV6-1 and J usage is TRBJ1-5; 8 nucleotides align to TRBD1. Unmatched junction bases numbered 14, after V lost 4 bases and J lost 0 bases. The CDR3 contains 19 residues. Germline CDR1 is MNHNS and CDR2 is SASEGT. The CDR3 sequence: CASSATPGQAILSNQPQHF. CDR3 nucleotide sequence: TGTGCCAGCAGTGCTACACCGGGACAGGCGATCCTTAGCAATCAGCCCCAGCATTTT.

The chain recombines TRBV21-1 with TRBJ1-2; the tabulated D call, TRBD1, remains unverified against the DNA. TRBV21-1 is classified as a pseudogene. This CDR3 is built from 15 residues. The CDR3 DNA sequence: TGTGCCAGCAGCAAAGCGCGACAGGGAGTAGATGGCTACACCTTC. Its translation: CASSKARQGVDGYTF.

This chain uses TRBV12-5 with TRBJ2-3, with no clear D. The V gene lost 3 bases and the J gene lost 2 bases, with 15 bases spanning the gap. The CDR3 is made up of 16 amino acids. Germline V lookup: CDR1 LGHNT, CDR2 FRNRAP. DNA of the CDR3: TGTGCTAGTGGTTTCTGGCCGACTGCAAACACAGATACGCAGTATTTT. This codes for CASGFWPTANTDTQYF.

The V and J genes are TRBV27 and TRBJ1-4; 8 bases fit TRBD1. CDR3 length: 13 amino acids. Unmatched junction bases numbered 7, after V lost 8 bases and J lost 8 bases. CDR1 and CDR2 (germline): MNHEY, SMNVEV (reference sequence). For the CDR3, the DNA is TGTGCCAGCTCGACAGGGGTTGGAGAAAAACTGTTTTTT. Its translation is CASSTGVGEKLFF.

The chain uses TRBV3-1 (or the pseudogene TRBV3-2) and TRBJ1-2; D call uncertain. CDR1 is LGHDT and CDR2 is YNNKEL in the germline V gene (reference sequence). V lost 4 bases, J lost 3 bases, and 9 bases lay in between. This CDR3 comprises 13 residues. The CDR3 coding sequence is TGTGCCAGCAGCCCCCGACGGGACTATGGCTACACCTTC. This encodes CASSPRRDYGYTF.

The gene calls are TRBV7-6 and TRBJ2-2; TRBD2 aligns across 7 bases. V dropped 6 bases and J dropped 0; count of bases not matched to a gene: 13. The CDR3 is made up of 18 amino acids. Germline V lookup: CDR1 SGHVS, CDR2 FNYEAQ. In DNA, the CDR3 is TGTGCCAGCAGTCCTAAGTGGGGAGGGGCGGCGAACACCGGGGAGCTGTTTTTT. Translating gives CASSPKWGGAANTGELFF.